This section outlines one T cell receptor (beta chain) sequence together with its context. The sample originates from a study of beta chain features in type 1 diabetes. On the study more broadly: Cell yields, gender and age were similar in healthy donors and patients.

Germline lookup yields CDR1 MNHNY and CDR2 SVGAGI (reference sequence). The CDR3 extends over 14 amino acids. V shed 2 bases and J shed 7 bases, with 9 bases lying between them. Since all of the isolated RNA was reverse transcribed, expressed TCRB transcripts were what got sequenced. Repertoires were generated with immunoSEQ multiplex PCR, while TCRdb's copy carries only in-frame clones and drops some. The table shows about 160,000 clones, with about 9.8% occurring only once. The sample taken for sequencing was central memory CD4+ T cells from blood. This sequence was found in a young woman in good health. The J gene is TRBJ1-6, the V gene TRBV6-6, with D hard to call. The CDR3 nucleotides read TGTGCCAGCAGTTACCGTCGGGTGAATTCACCCCTCCACTTT. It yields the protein CASSYRRVNSPLHF.